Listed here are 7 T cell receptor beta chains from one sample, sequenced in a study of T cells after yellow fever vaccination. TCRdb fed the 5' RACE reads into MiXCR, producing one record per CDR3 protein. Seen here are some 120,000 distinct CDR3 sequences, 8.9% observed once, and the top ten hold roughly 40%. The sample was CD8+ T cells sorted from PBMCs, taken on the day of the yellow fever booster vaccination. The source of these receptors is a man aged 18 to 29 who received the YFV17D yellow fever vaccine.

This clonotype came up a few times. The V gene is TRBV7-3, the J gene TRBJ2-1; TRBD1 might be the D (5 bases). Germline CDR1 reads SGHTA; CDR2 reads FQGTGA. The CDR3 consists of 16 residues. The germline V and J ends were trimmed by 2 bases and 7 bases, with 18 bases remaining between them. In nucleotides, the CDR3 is TGTGCCAGCAGCTTATACTCAGGGCGGCGCGTGAATGAGCAGTTCTTC. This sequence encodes CASSLYSGRRVNEQFF.

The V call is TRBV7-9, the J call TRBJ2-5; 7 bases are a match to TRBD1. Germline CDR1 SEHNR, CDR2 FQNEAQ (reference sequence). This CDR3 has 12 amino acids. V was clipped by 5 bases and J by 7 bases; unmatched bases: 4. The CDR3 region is CASSRGQGTQYF. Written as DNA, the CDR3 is TGTGCCAGCAGCAGGGGGCAGGGGACCCAGTACTTC.

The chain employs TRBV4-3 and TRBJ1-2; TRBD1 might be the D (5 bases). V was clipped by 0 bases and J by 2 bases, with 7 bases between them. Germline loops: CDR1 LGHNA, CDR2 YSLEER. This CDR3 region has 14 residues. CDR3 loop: CASSQDTGNYGYTF. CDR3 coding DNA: TGCGCCAGCAGCCAAGATACAGGCAACTATGGCTACACCTTC.

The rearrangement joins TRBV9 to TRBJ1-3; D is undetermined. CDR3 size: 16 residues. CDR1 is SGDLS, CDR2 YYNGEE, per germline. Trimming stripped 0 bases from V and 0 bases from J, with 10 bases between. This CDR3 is CASSVAAASSGNTIYF. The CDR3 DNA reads TGTGCCAGCAGCGTAGCAGCAGCCAGCTCTGGAAACACCATATATTTT.

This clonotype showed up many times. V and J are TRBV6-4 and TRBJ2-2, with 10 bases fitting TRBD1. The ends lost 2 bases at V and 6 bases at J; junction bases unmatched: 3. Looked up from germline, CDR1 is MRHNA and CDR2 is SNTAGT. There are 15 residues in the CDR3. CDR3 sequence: CASSDKTGGPGELFF. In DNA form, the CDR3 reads TGTGCCAGCAGTGACAAGACAGGGGGCCCCGGGGAGCTGTTTTTT.

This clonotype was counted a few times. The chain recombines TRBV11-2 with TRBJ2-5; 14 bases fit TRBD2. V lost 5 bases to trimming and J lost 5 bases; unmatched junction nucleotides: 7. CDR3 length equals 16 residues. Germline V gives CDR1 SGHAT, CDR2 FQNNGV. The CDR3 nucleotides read TGTGCCAGCAGCCCGTGGACTAGCGGGGGGACGGAGACCCAGTACTTC. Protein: CASSPWTSGGTETQYF.

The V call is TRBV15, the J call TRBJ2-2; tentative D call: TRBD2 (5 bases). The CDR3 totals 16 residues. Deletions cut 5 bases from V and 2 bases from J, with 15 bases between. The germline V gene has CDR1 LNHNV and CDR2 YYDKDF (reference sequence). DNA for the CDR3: TGTGCCACCAGCCTACCTCCCGGGGTCAACACCGGGGAGCTGTTTTTT. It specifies CATSLPPGVNTGELFF.